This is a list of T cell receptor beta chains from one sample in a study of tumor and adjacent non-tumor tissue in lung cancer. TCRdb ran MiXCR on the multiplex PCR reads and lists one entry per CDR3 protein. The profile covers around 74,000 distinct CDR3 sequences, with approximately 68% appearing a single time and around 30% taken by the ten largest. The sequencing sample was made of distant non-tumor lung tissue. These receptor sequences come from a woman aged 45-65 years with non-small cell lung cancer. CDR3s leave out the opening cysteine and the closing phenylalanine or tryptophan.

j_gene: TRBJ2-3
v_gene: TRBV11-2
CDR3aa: ASSLAPGLQTSDMQY

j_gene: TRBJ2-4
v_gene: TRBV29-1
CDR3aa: SVLLGLGFVNINY

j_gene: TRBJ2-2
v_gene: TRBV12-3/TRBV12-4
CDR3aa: DSNLIGTGELF

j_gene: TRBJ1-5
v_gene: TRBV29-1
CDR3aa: SVPTELLVQPQH

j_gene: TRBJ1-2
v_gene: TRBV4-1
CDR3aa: ASTQGGGDYGYT

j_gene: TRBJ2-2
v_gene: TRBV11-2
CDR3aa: ASSLEQLGGELS

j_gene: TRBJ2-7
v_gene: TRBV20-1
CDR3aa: SATKKDSSVLYEQY

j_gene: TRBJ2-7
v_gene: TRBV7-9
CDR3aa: ASNLEVAYEQY

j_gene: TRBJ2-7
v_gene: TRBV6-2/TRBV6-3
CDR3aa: ANSFSTGDPYGQY

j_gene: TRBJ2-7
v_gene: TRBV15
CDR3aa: AISTGGQGGHEQY

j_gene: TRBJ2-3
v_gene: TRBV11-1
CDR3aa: TSRGTGMDTQY

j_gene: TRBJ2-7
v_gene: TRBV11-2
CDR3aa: ASSRTYEQY

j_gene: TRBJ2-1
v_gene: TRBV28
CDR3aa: ASSFDGGPYNEQF